These 14 T cell receptor beta chains originate from one sample sequenced in a study of beta chain features in type 1 diabetes. Study outcomes and limitations: Within each of all four CD4+ subsets, Type 1 diabetes patients had TCRB CDR3s that were moderately but significantly shorter.

These TCRs are of unknown antigen specificity. Investigators reverse transcribed all isolated RNA, so they sequenced expressed TCRB transcripts. Some clones are missing from TCRdb's copy, which holds only in-frame ones; the method was immunoSEQ multiplex PCR. The sample consists of about 640,000 clones, under 15% of them appearing once. The sequencing sample was made of naive CD4+ T cells from blood. Receptor source: a man aged 25-45 years with type 1 diabetes.

V and J are TRBV5-1 and TRBJ1-3; D not resolved. The length of the CDR3 is 16 residues. Germline CDR1 is SGHRS and CDR2 is YFSETQ. V lost 0 bases, J lost 0 bases, and 10 bases lay in between. CDR3 coding DNA: TGCGCCAGCAGCTTGGGGACCGTGAGCTCTGGAAACACCATATATTTT. Its protein is CASSLGTVSSGNTIYF.

The chain is built from TRBV2 and TRBJ1-4, with D unclear. Germline lookup yields CDR1 SNHLY and CDR2 FYNNEI. Trimming removed 7 bases from V and 1 base from J, with 10 bases in between. The length of the CDR3 is 14 residues. The CDR3 sequence: CASIQDRTNEKLFF. The CDR3 nucleotides read TGTGCCAGCATTCAGGACCGAACTAATGAAAAACTGTTTTTT. The full variable domain, completed using reference TRBV2 and TRBJ1-4, is EPEVTQTPSHQVTQMGQEVILRCVPISNHLYFYWYRQILGQKVEFLVSFYNNEISEKSEIFDDQFSVERPDGSNFTLKIRSTKLEDSAMYFCASIQDRTNEKLFFGSGTQLSVL.

This clone was seen more than once but under ten times. The rearrangement uses TRBV28 and TRBJ2-3; D uncertain. CDR1 is MDHEN and CDR2 is SYDVKM in the germline V gene. The CDR3 is 15 residues long. Trimming stripped 2 bases from V and 0 bases from J, with 9 bases between. CDR3 loop: CASSLGLSSTDTQYF. CDR3 bases: TGTGCCAGCAGTTTAGGCCTCTCAAGCACAGATACGCAGTATTTT.

In its sample, this clone was seen a few times. The V and J genes are TRBV7-2 and TRBJ2-3; D remains unclear. CDR3 length: 13 residues. Germline CDR1 SGHTA, CDR2 FQGNSA. The ends were cut back, 5 bases at V and 3 bases at J, with 9 bases in the middle. The CDR3, as DNA: TGTGCCAGCAGCCGCGAAGTAACAGATACGCAGTATTTT. Protein sequence: CASSREVTDTQYF. Full variable domain (rest looked up from reference TRBV7-2 and TRBJ2-3): GAGVSQSPSNKVTEKGKDVELRCDPISGHTALYWYRQSLGQGLEFLIYFQGNSAPDKSGLPSDRFSAERTGGSVSTLTIQRTQQEDSAVYLCASSREVTDTQYFGPGTRLTVL.

This rearrangement joins TRBV28 to TRBJ2-7; TRBD1 aligns across 11 bases. V trimming: 5 bases; J trimming: 5 bases; junction bases outside the gene matches: 11. The germline V gene encodes CDR1 MDHEN and CDR2 SYDVKM. The CDR3 extends over 16 amino acids. In DNA, the CDR3 is TGTGCCAGCAGTAACCGCGGGACAGGGGGTTCCCACGAGCAGTACTTC. Its protein product is CASSNRGTGGSHEQYF.

This clone was seen only a few times. The rearrangement uses TRBV29-1 and TRBJ2-2, with 11 bases aligning to TRBD1. Germline CDR1 reads SQVTM; CDR2 reads ANQGSEA. The V and J ends lost 5 bases and 4 bases, in that order; junction bases with no gene match: 12. CDR3 length: 17 residues. The CDR3 protein is CSVYLGTGGPPTGELFF. CDR3 bases: TGCAGCGTTTACCTTGGGACAGGGGGGCCCCCCACCGGGGAGCTGTTTTTT.

This clone was detected only a few times. The chain links TRBV4-3 to TRBJ2-1; a possible D gene is TRBD2 (7 bases). This CDR3 has 15 residues. Looked up from germline, CDR1 is LGHNA and CDR2 is YSLEER. The ends were cut back, 1 base at V and 3 bases at J, with 10 bases in the middle. The CDR3 nucleotides read TGCGCCAGCAGCCAAGGGGGGGGCCGCTACAATGAGCAGTTCTTC. Translated: CASSQGGGRYNEQFF.

This clone has only a few counts. The chain combines TRBV29-1 with TRBJ2-5; unclear D gene. The ends were cut back, 2 bases at V and 0 bases at J, with 10 bases in the middle. Germline CDR1 is SQVTM and CDR2 is ANQGSEA. This CDR3 has 14 amino acids. This CDR3 reads CSVEWTGYQETQYF. DNA for the CDR3: TGCAGCGTTGAATGGACCGGGTACCAAGAGACCCAGTACTTC.

This clone was observed a handful of times. V gene TRBV29-1 combines with J gene TRBJ1-2; unclear D gene. The germline CDR1 and CDR2 sequences are SQVTM and ANQGSEA. The CDR3 extends over 12 amino acids. V dropped 4 bases and J dropped 4 bases, with 10 bases sitting between them. Here the CDR3 DNA reads TGCAGCGTTGCTGAGGCAGGCTATGGCTACACCTTC. This encodes CSVAEAGYGYTF.

For this clone: Within the sample, other DNA sequences also encode this same CDR3. The chain employs TRBV7-2 and TRBJ1-5; D remains ambiguous. The CDR3 is made up of 13 amino acids. Germline-derived CDR1 and CDR2 are SGHTA and FQGNSA. V was pared by 2 bases and J by 4 bases, with 6 bases between. CDR3 protein: CASSLSGNQPQHF. The CDR3 coding sequence is TGTGCCAGCAGCTTATCCGGAAATCAGCCCCAGCATTTT.

The CDR3 DNA is TGCAGCGTTGTGGGCAGCCTTTCGGGCGATACGCAGTATTTT. It codes for CSVVGSLSGDTQYF. The chain joins TRBV29-1 to TRBJ2-3; unclear D gene. CDR3 size: 14 residues. From germline, CDR1 is SQVTM and CDR2 ANQGSEA. Deletions cut 4 bases from V and 6 bases from J, with 17 bases between.

This clone was recorded a few times. V and J are TRBV19 and TRBJ1-1; no reliable D call. CDR3 size: 13 residues. Trimming took off 2 bases at V and 13 bases at J, with 17 bases between the two ends. CDR1 is LNHDA and CDR2 is SQIVND in the germline V gene (reference sequence). The CDR3 sequence: CASSIFGPRLVFF. Here the CDR3 DNA reads TGTGCCAGTAGTATATTTGGGCCTAGGTTGGTTTTCTTT.

The chain employs TRBV28 and TRBJ1-5; no reliable D call. CDR1 is MDHEN and CDR2 is SYDVKM in the germline V gene. V was cut by 7 bases and J by 2 bases, with 6 bases left in between. The CDR3 is 12 amino acids. CDR3 bases: TGTGCCAGCACGGTAGGCAATCAGCCCCAGCATTTT. Translation: CASTVGNQPQHF.

The rearrangement joins TRBV12-5 to TRBJ2-3, with TRBD2 identical over 7 bases. Unmatched junction bases numbered 6, after V lost 0 bases and J lost 0 bases. This CDR3 contains 17 residues. The germline V gene encodes CDR1 LGHNT and CDR2 FRNRAP. In DNA form, the CDR3 reads TGTGCTAGTGGTTTGGTACTGGGCGGGGGAAGCACAGATACGCAGTATTTT. Translation: CASGLVLGGGSTDTQYF.